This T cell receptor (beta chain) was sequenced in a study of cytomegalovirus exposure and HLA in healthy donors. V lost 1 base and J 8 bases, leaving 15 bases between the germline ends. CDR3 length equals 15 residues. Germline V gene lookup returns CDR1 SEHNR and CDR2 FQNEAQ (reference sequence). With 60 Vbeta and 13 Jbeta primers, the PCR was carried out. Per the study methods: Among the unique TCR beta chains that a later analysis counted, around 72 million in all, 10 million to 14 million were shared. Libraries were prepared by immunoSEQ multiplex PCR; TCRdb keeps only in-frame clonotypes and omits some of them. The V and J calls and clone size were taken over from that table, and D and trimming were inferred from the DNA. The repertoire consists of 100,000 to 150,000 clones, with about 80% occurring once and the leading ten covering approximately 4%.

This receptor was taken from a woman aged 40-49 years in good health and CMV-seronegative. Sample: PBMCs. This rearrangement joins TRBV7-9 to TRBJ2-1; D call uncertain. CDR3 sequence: CASSLGSLGRDEQFF. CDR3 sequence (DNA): TGTGCCAGCAGCTTAGGGTCGCTTGGGCGCGATGAGCAGTTCTTC.